This entry lists 10 T cell receptor beta chains sequenced from one sample in a study of spatial heterogeneity in lung cancer. TCRdb ran MiXCR on the 5' RACE reads and lists one entry per CDR3 protein. The table lists roughly 48,000 distinct CDR3 sequences, roughly 5% of them singletons. As to time point: sample taken at primary tumor resection. Frozen PBMC, nontumor lung or tumor provided whole RNA, which was sequenced unsorted. Sequencing used PBMCs, obtained at surgery. The receptor source for this set is a male donor with early-stage non-small cell lung cancer.

In this sample, this clonotype turned up many times. The V call is TRBV5-6, the J call TRBJ2-7, with D possibly matching TRBD1 (6 bases). CDR1 SGHDT and CDR2 YYEEEE come from the germline V gene. The CDR3 totals 13 residues. V was cut by 2 bases and J by 3 bases, with 9 bases left in between. The CDR3: CASSLMDSYEQYF. The CDR3 DNA is TGTGCCAGCAGCTTAATGGACAGCTACGAGCAGTACTTC.

There are many counts of this clonotype. The chain recombines TRBV28 with TRBJ2-7; D unresolved. V was trimmed by 7 bases and J by 3 bases, leaving 13 bases between them. The CDR3 runs to 13 residues. Germline values: CDR1 MDHEN, CDR2 SYDVKM. The CDR3 here is CASNRRLNYEQYF. The CDR3 bases are TGTGCCAGCAATAGACGGCTGAACTACGAGCAGTACTTC.

This clonotype has a count of ten or more. V and J are TRBV18 and TRBJ2-2; 8 bases line up with TRBD2. The junction had 6 bases not matched to a gene; V was cut back by 5 bases and J by 4 bases. This CDR3 spans 15 amino acids. The germline V gene encodes CDR1 KGHSH and CDR2 LQKENI. DNA for the CDR3: TGTGCCAGCTCAACGGGGGGGCGCAGCACCGGGGAGCTGTTTTTT. This codes for CASSTGGRSTGELFF.

This clonotype came up many times. The chain employs TRBV7-6 and TRBJ2-7; either TRBD1 or TRBD2 may supply D (5 bases each). This CDR3 region has 17 residues. V lost 5 bases and J lost 0, with 20 bases in between. Germline values: CDR1 SGHVS, CDR2 FNYEAQ. CDR3 in DNA: TGTGCCAGCAGCACGGGTTTGGGACCGCTAAGCTCCTACGAGCAGTACTTC. Translated, it gives CASSTGLGPLSSYEQYF.

This clonotype showed up just a few times. The chain recombines TRBV12-3 or TRBV12-4 with TRBJ2-7, with D possibly TRBD2 on 6 matching bases. The CDR3 extends over 13 amino acids. Trimming removed 6 bases at V and 0 bases at J, with 9 bases between. The CDR3 loop is CASRASVSYEQYF. CDR3 DNA: TGTGCCAGCAGAGCTAGCGTCTCCTACGAGCAGTACTTC.

This clonotype has at least ten counts. CDR3 nucleotide sequence: TGTGCCATGTCCCTTCTTCTGGCGGGGAACACAGATACGCAGTATTTT. Translating it yields CAMSLLLAGNTDTQYF. This chain connects TRBV6-2 or TRBV6-3 to TRBJ2-3; a weak D match, TRBD2 (6 bases). Germline V gene data show CDR1 as MNHEY and CDR2 as SVGEGT. The V gene lost 10 bases and the J gene lost 2 bases, with 22 bases spanning the gap. The CDR3 length is 16 residues.

As to this clonotype: A much larger clone is a single base away; this may be a read error. The J gene is TRBJ2-3, the V gene TRBV28, with unresolved D. CDR3 length: 15 residues. From germline, CDR1 is MDHEN and CDR2 SYDVKM. The CDR3 region has the DNA TGTGTCAGCATCCTGAGCGACCCTAGCACAGATACGCAGTATTTT. Protein product: CVSILSDPSTDTQYF. Together with reference TRBV28 and TRBJ2-3, the CDR3 gives the full variable domain: DVKVTQSSRYLVKRTGEKVFLECVQDMDHENMFWYRQDPGLGLRLIYFSYDVKMKEKGDIPEGYSVSREKKERFSLILESASTNQTSMYLCVSILSDPSTDTQYFGPGTRLTVL.

This clonotype was recorded at least ten times. The chain joins TRBV6-1 to TRBJ2-5; possible D gene TRBD1, 6 bases. V lost 5 bases and J lost 5, with 15 bases in between. Germline V gene lookup returns CDR1 MNHNS and CDR2 SASEGT. The CDR3 has 14 residues. The chain's CDR3 is CASSKIQGAETQYF. CDR3 in DNA: TGTGCCAGCAGTAAAATACAGGGCGCGGAGACCCAGTACTTC.

This sequence joins TRBV2 and TRBJ1-5; 8 nucleotides line up with TRBD1. V was pared by 8 bases and J by 4 bases, with 10 bases of the junction left unmatched. Germline V lookup: CDR1 SNHLY, CDR2 FYNNEI. The CDR3 is 15 amino acids. CDR3 nucleotides: TGTGCCAGCGGTCTTGGGGACAGGAGAAATCAGCCCCAGCATTTT. This codes for CASGLGDRRNQPQHF.

This clonotype was observed at least ten times. The chain joins TRBV19 to TRBJ1-1; maybe TRBD1 (6 bases). Looked up from germline, CDR1 is LNHDA and CDR2 is SQIVND (reference sequence). Trimming cost V 2 bases and J 5 bases, with 12 bases left between them. The length of the CDR3 is 14 residues. The CDR3 sequence: CASSIPGARTEAFF. The CDR3 DNA is TGTGCCAGTAGTATACCGGGGGCAAGGACTGAAGCTTTCTTT.